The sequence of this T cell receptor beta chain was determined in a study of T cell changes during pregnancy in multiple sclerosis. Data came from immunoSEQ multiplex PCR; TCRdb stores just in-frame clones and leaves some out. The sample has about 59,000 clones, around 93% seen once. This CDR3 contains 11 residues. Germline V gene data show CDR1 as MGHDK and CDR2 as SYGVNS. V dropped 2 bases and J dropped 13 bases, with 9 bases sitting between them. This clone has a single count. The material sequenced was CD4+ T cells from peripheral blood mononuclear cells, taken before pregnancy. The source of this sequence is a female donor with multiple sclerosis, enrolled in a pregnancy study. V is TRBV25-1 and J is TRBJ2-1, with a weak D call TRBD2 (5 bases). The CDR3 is CASSEVAKQFF. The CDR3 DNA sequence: TGTGCCAGCAGTGAAGTAGCGAAACAGTTCTTC.